Sequencing of this TCR beta chain was carried out in a study of OX40 agonist ivuxolimab in advanced cancers. With regard to this clone: Antigen unknown.

Libraries were prepared by immunoSEQ multiplex PCR; TCRdb keeps only in-frame clonotypes and omits some of them. Of roughly 63,000 clones listed, around 86% are singletons. Study-level points and caveats: The authors did not determine the antigen specificity of the expanded peripheral T cells.

The source material was CD4+ or CD8+ T cells sorted from blood, sampled in a trial of the OX40 agonist ivuxolimab. This TCR derives from an adult with an advanced solid tumor such as melanoma, head and neck, liver or kidney cancer.

The CDR3 sequence is CASSQNMAAPPWEQYF. CDR3 DNA: TGCGCCAGCAGCCAGAATATGGCCGCCCCCCCTTGGGAGCAGTACTTC. J is TRBJ2-7 and V is TRBV5-1; no firm D call. This CDR3 region has 16 residues. Trimming left V 4 bases short and J 7 bases short, with 24 bases between. Germline CDR1 reads SGHRS; CDR2 reads YFSETQ.